The entry below describes one T cell receptor beta chain. These data originate in a study of shared clonotypes between healthy human individuals. The ends were cut back, 0 bases at V and 4 bases at J, with 15 bases in the middle. In germline, CDR1 is LNHNV, CDR2 YYDKDF (reference sequence). The length of the CDR3 is 17 residues. Tens of millions of PBMCs supplied genomic DNA for unsorted samples. Using immunoSEQ multiplex PCR, the repertoire was profiled, and TCRdb retains in-frame clones only, with some absent. The sample consists of hundreds of thousands of clones, around 78% of them appearing once.

Sequenced sample: PBMCs. The sequence derives from a woman in her thirties or forties in good health. Some clones in this sample may be carry-over from other donors' samples. The chain joins TRBV15 to TRBJ2-2; maybe TRBD1 (6 bases). For the CDR3, the DNA is TGTGCCACCAGCAGAGAATATCCGGACAGAAGCACCGGGGAGCTGTTTTTT. It yields the protein CATSREYPDRSTGELFF. The full variable domain, with the rest looked up from reference TRBV15 and TRBJ2-2, is DAMVIQNPRYQVTQFGKPVTLSCSQTLNHNVMYWYQQKSSQAPKLLFHYYDKDFNNEADTPDNFQSRRPNTSFCFLDIRSPGLGDTAMYLCATSREYPDRSTGELFFGEGSRLTVL.